The 18 T cell receptor beta chains given below trace back to one sample, sequenced in a study of T-cell reconstitution after alpha-beta-depleted transplantation in children. Preparation of the TCRbeta library involved a method that used unique molecular identifiers. TCRdb re-analysed the PCR reads in MiXCR, keeping a single row per CDR3 protein. Of about 1,000,000 distinct CDR3 sequences listed, less than 30% were seen once; the top ten hold over 25%. The sequenced sample was PBMCs, mostly from graft donor cells, obtained 360 days after TCRalphabeta/CD19-depleted stem cell transplant. These receptors were obtained from a boy in the first two years of life who had a stem cell transplant for SCID, so the T cells may come from the graft donor.

This CDR3 reads CASSPSANEKLFF. In DNA, the CDR3 is TGTGCCAGCTCACCTTCCGCTAATGAAAAACTGTTTTTT. The J gene is TRBJ1-4, the V gene TRBV18; no reliable D call. Germline V gives CDR1 KGHSH, CDR2 LQKENI. This CDR3 has 13 amino acids. Trimming removed 3 bases from V and 3 bases from J, with 5 bases in between.

There are a few counts of this clonotype. This sequence joins TRBV15 and TRBJ2-2; 7 bases are a match to TRBD1. The CDR3 runs to 14 residues. The junction had 4 bases not matched to a gene; V was cut back by 5 bases and J by 4 bases. Germline lookup yields CDR1 LNHNV and CDR2 YYDKDF (reference sequence). The chain's CDR3 is CATSPTGITGELFF. In DNA form, the CDR3 reads TGTGCCACCAGCCCGACAGGGATCACCGGGGAGCTGTTTTTT.

The V gene is TRBV3-1, the J gene TRBJ2-7; D is uncertain. Looked up from germline, CDR1 is LGHDT and CDR2 is YNNKEL (reference sequence). The CDR3 sequence is 13 residues long. The V end was cut by 0 bases, the J end by 9 bases, with 12 bases between. CDR3 coding DNA: TGTGCCAGCAGCCAAGATGGGCCTTTCGGGCAGTACTTC. This sequence encodes CASSQDGPFGQYF.

The V call is TRBV2, the J call TRBJ2-2; perhaps D is TRBD1 or TRBD2 (5 bases each). The CDR3 is made up of 14 amino acids. From germline, CDR1 is SNHLY and CDR2 FYNNEI. Trimming stripped 3 bases from V and 6 bases from J, with 11 bases between. CDR3 amino acids: CASSEPGRPGELFF. CDR3 DNA sequence: TGTGCCAGCAGTGAGCCGGGACGACCCGGGGAGCTGTTTTTT.

The chain links TRBV5-1 to TRBJ1-1, with D unresolved. V was pared by 0 bases and J by 6 bases, with 9 bases between. The CDR3 runs to 13 residues. The germline V gene encodes CDR1 SGHRS and CDR2 YFSETQ. The CDR3 DNA reads as TGCGCCAGCAGCTTGGATCCGACCGCTGAAGCTTTCTTT. Its translation: CASSLDPTAEAFF.

The J gene is TRBJ2-2, the V gene TRBV7-2; the match to TRBD1 covers 10 bases. The V and J ends lost 4 bases and 6 bases, in that order; junction bases with no gene match: 8. The length of the CDR3 is 16 residues. The germline V gene encodes CDR1 SGHTA and CDR2 FQGNSA. CDR3 sequence (DNA): TGTGCCAGCAGCTCCCGTAGGACAGGGGGGGCCGGGGAGCTGTTTTTT. Amino acid sequence: CASSSRRTGGAGELFF.

In DNA, the CDR3 is TGTGCCAGCAGCTTAGAACCCCTCCCCACAGATACGCAGTATTTT. Protein: CASSLEPLPTDTQYF. The chain carries TRBV7-2 and TRBJ2-3; no reliable D call. The CDR3 is 15 amino acids. V gave up 1 base and J gave up 2 bases, with 10 bases separating them. Germline V gene data show CDR1 as SGHTA and CDR2 as FQGNSA.

The chain links TRBV12-3 or TRBV12-4 to TRBJ2-7; 9 bases agree with TRBD1. V shed 0 bases, J shed 6 bases, and the junction held 6 bases outside the gene matches. This CDR3 has 15 amino acids. CDR3 nucleotide sequence: TGTGCCAGCAGTTTAGCCCCGGGACAGGGCGCCGAGCAGTACTTC. As protein: CASSLAPGQGAEQYF.

The chain has TRBV6-2 or TRBV6-3 and TRBJ2-5; 9 bases agree with TRBD1. The CDR3 consists of 19 residues. After removal of 4 bases from V and 7 bases from J, the junction contained 22 bases not matched to a gene. Germline assignment: CDR1 MNHEY and CDR2 SVGEGT. The CDR3 here is CASSSLGQGKRPSTRTQYF. The CDR3 nucleotides are TGTGCCAGCAGTTCCCTCGGACAGGGGAAGAGACCCAGTACTCGGACCCAGTACTTC.

This chain links TRBV11-2 with TRBJ2-1; either TRBD1 or TRBD2 may fit D (5 bases each). The germline V gene has CDR1 SGHAT and CDR2 FQNNGV. The CDR3 contains 15 residues. The V end lost 1 base, the J end lost 5 bases, and 12 bases lay between the germline ends. DNA of the CDR3: TGTGCCAGCAGCTTAGGGGGCGGGTTTAACAATGAGCAGTTCTTC. Translated: CASSLGGGFNNEQFF.

This clonotype occurred a few times. This sequence joins TRBV7-2 and TRBJ1-1; unclear D gene. CDR3 length equals 14 residues. V lost 5 bases and J lost 7, with 17 bases in between. Germline V gene sequence: CDR1 SGHTA, CDR2 FQGNSA. The CDR3 loop is CASSREQWRGEAFF. The CDR3 region has the DNA TGTGCCAGCAGCCGCGAACAGTGGCGGGGTGAAGCTTTCTTT.

This clonotype was recorded a few times. The V and J genes are TRBV6-2 or TRBV6-3 and TRBJ2-1; 7 nucleotides agree with TRBD2. The junction had 16 bases not matched to a gene; V was cut back by 7 bases and J by 10 bases. From germline, CDR1 is MNHEY and CDR2 SVGEGT. The CDR3 loop spans 15 amino acids. The CDR3 region is CASNHWGGVSKEQFF. CDR3 nucleotides: TGTGCCAGCAACCACTGGGGGGGGGTGTCTAAGGAGCAGTTCTTC.

The genes are TRBV6-1 and TRBJ2-3; weak D call: TRBD2 (7 bases). Per germline, CDR1 MNHNS and CDR2 SASEGT. This CDR3 is 16 amino acids long. Trimming removed 5 bases from V and 3 bases from J, with 18 bases in between. CDR3: CASSPLGGRSTDTQYF. The DNA for the CDR3 is TGTGCCAGCAGTCCCCTGGGGGGGCGAAGTACAGATACGCAGTATTTT.

This clonotype was observed a handful of times. The chain combines TRBV9 with TRBJ2-1; no clear D gene. With 4 bases removed from V and 3 bases from J, the gap between germline ends came to 11 bases. CDR3 size: 14 residues. The V gene's germline CDR1 is SGDLS and CDR2 YYNGEE. DNA for the CDR3: TGTGCCAGCAGCTCAGAAGGCAGCTACAATGAGCAGTTCTTC. Translation: CASSSEGSYNEQFF.

In its sample, this clonotype was seen many times. The chain carries TRBV5-5 and TRBJ1-1, with D maybe TRBD1 (5 bases). Trimming took off 2 bases at V and 3 bases at J, with 11 bases between the two ends. This CDR3 contains 14 residues. Germline V CDR1 and CDR2: SGHKS, YYEKEE (reference sequence). The DNA for the CDR3 is TGTGCCAGCAGCTTCCGGGGGAGGGACACTGAAGCTTTCTTT. Translation: CASSFRGRDTEAFF.

V gene TRBV7-9 combines with J gene TRBJ1-1, with 9 positions matching TRBD1. Per the germline V gene, CDR1 is SEHNR and CDR2 is FQNEAQ (reference sequence). CDR3 length: 15 residues. Trimming took 4 bases from V and 0 from J; bases not matched to a gene: 3. The CDR3 sequence: CASSSGDRVNTEAFF. DNA of the CDR3: TGTGCCAGCAGCTCAGGGGACAGGGTGAACACTGAAGCTTTCTTT.

This clonotype was detected only a few times. J is TRBJ2-1 and V is TRBV18; no definite D call. Germline assignment: CDR1 KGHSH and CDR2 LQKENI. The CDR3 totals 12 residues. The germline V and J ends were trimmed by 2 bases and 9 bases, with 8 bases remaining between them. The CDR3 protein is CASSPEAAEQFF. As DNA, the CDR3 is TGTGCCAGCTCACCAGAGGCTGCTGAGCAGTTCTTC.

V and J are TRBV7-9 and TRBJ1-2; D might be TRBD1 (6 bases). V was trimmed by 4 bases and J by 4 bases, leaving 10 bases between them. The CDR3 length is 13 residues. Germline CDR1 and CDR2: SEHNR and FQNEAQ (reference sequence). The DNA of the CDR3 is TGTGCCAGCAGCTGGACAGAGTCCTATGGCTACACCTTC. Translating gives CASSWTESYGYTF.